Below are 30 T cell receptor beta chains sequenced from a single sample in a study of CD8 T cells in ankylosing spondylitis. TCRdb used MiXCR to reprocess the 5' RACE reads, holding one entry per CDR3 protein. This sample has about 140,000 distinct CDR3 sequences; about 32% occur once, and the top ten carry 4.5% to 6%. Sample: synovial fluid, either unsorted or a sorted T cell fraction (not recorded which). The receptors come from a male donor with ankylosing spondylitis.

The V call is TRBV27, the J call TRBJ1-1, with TRBD1 matching over 7 bases. CDR1 MNHEY and CDR2 SMNVEV come from the germline V gene (reference sequence). The V gene end was trimmed by 6 bases and the J gene end by 3 bases; junction bases not matched to a gene: 13. The CDR3 consists of 16 residues. The CDR3 is CASSLTGVSGYTEAFF. CDR3 DNA: TGTGCCAGCAGCCTTACAGGGGTATCTGGGTACACTGAAGCTTTCTTT.

This clonotype has at least ten counts. The chain has TRBV12-3 or TRBV12-4 and TRBJ1-1, with 7 positions matching TRBD1. This CDR3 comprises 15 residues. The V segment lost 5 bases and the J segment 2 bases; nucleotides outside the gene matches: 8. For the CDR3, the DNA is TGTGCCAGCAGTAGACGACAGGGACCTAACACTGAAGCTTTCTTT. Residues: CASSRRQGPNTEAFF.

This clonotype was recorded a few times. The J gene is TRBJ2-1, the V gene TRBV18, with D possibly matching TRBD2 (5 bases). This CDR3 has 13 residues. The ends were cut back, 0 bases at V and 7 bases at J, with 7 bases in the middle. CDR1 is KGHSH and CDR2 is LQKENI in the germline V gene. The CDR3 loop reads CASSPPTGNEQFF. The CDR3 DNA reads as TGTGCCAGCTCACCACCGACGGGGAATGAGCAGTTCTTC.

This clonotype was observed a handful of times. The chain couples TRBV18 to TRBJ2-3; D unclear. CDR1 and CDR2 (germline): KGHSH, LQKENI. The CDR3 extends over 12 amino acids. The V and J ends lost 9 bases and 0 bases respectively, with 7 bases between them. As DNA, the CDR3 is TGTGCCAGTCTTTACAGCACAGATACGCAGTATTTT. Translated: CASLYSTDTQYF.

In the case of this clonotype: The CDR3 does not close with the conserved phenylalanine or tryptophan, likely indicating a read error. This chain uses TRBV4-1 with TRBJ2-1; 7 bases align to TRBD2. There are 15 residues in the CDR3. Germline V CDR1 and CDR2: MGHRA, YSYEKL. V shed 1 base, J shed 4 bases, and the junction held 4 bases outside the gene matches. The CDR3 sequence: CASSQGLANYNEQFS. The CDR3 region has the DNA TGCGCCAGCAGCCAAGGACTAGCCAATTACAATGAGCAGTTCTCC.

The sample holds a few counts of this clonotype. V usage is TRBV7-2 and J usage is TRBJ1-5; no firm D call. CDR3 size: 14 residues. Trimming cost V 1 base and J 4 bases, with 8 bases left between them. Germline-derived CDR1 and CDR2 are SGHTA and FQGNSA. This CDR3 reads CASSLVGDNQPQHF. The CDR3 DNA reads as TGTGCCAGCAGCTTAGTCGGGGATAATCAGCCCCAGCATTTT. Full variable domain (outside the CDR3, taken from reference TRBV7-2 and TRBJ1-5): GAGVSQSPSNKVTEKGKDVELRCDPISGHTALYWYRQSLGQGLEFLIYFQGNSAPDKSGLPSDRFSAERTGGSVSTLTIQRTQQEDSAVYLCASSLVGDNQPQHFGDGTRLSIL.

V is TRBV7-7 and J is TRBJ2-5; D not certain. Germline loops: CDR1 SSHAT, CDR2 FNYEAQ (reference sequence). Trimming shortened V by 3 bases and J by 3 bases, and 11 bases separated the two germline ends. This CDR3 is 14 amino acids long. CDR3 sequence (DNA): TGTGCCAGCAGCTTCACCGGGCTAAAAGAGACCCAGTACTTC. Protein product: CASSFTGLKETQYF.

This clonotype has a handful of counts. V and J are TRBV12-3 or TRBV12-4 and TRBJ2-3; a possible D gene is TRBD1 (6 bases). Trimming shortened V by 6 bases and J by 5 bases, and 12 bases separated the two germline ends. The CDR3 runs 13 residues. This chain's CDR3 is CASSPTGRDTQYF. For the CDR3, the DNA is TGTGCCAGCAGCCCAACAGGGAGAGATACGCAGTATTTT.

Ten or more counts support this clonotype. The rearrangement uses TRBV18 and TRBJ1-1; D might be TRBD1 (6 bases). The germline V gene encodes CDR1 KGHSH and CDR2 LQKENI. V lost 3 bases, J lost 0 bases, and 11 bases lay in between. This CDR3 has 15 amino acids. The CDR3 sequence: CASSPLRGLNTEAFF. For the CDR3, the DNA is TGTGCCAGCTCACCCCTGAGGGGGTTGAACACTGAAGCTTTCTTT.

This chain links TRBV11-2 with TRBJ2-7; 12 bases fit TRBD2. Germline V gene data show CDR1 as SGHAT and CDR2 as FQNNGV. The ends lost 7 bases at V and 2 bases at J; junction bases unmatched: 9. CDR3 size: 16 residues. The CDR3 bases are TGTGCCAGCACCTATGACGGACTAGCGGGAACCTACGAGCAGTACTTC. Translation gives CASTYDGLAGTYEQYF.

This clonotype was found many times. J is TRBJ1-3 and V is TRBV7-2, with TRBD1 matching over 7 bases. CDR3 length equals 14 residues. V lost 7 bases, J lost 2 bases, and 5 bases stayed unmatched. Germline V gene sequence: CDR1 SGHTA, CDR2 FQGNSA. CDR3 nucleotides: TGTGCCAGCAACCCCGGGACAGCTGGAAACACCATATATTTT. Translated: CASNPGTAGNTIYF.

The chain combines TRBV27 with TRBJ2-4, with a possible D match to TRBD1 (6 bases). This CDR3 has 15 amino acids. Germline CDR1 and CDR2: MNHEY and SMNVEV (reference sequence). With 2 bases removed from V and 6 bases from J, the gap between germline ends came to 14 bases. The CDR3 protein is CASSLGGLNANIQYF. In nucleotides, the CDR3 is TGTGCCAGCAGTTTAGGGGGCTTGAACGCAAACATTCAGTACTTC.

V usage is TRBV7-2 and J usage is TRBJ1-4; 9 nucleotides align to TRBD1. In germline, CDR1 is SGHTA, CDR2 FQGNSA. The ends lost 4 bases at V and 8 bases at J; junction bases unmatched: 14. This CDR3 is 17 amino acids long. This chain's CDR3 is CASSSRGTGYGGEKLFF. CDR3 nucleotide sequence: TGTGCCAGCAGCTCAAGAGGGACAGGGTACGGGGGAGAAAAACTGTTTTTT. Complete variable domain (other parts from reference TRBV7-2 and TRBJ1-4): GAGVSQSPSNKVTEKGKDVELRCDPISGHTALYWYRQSLGQGLEFLIYFQGNSAPDKSGLPSDRFSAERTGGSVSTLTIQRTQQEDSAVYLCASSSRGTGYGGEKLFFGSGTQLSVL.

Ten or more counts support this clonotype. The rearrangement uses TRBV2 and TRBJ1-6, with no clear D. With 6 bases removed from V and 7 bases from J, the gap between germline ends came to 7 bases. This CDR3 region has 12 residues. Germline V gene data show CDR1 as SNHLY and CDR2 as FYNNEI. The CDR3 loop reads CASSAENSPLHF. CDR3 bases: TGTGCCAGCAGCGCCGAGAATTCACCCCTCCACTTT. Variable domain in full (rest from reference TRBV2 and TRBJ1-6): EPEVTQTPSHQVTQMGQEVILRCVPISNHLYFYWYRQILGQKVEFLVSFYNNEISEKSEIFDDQFSVERPDGSNFTLKIRSTKLEDSAMYFCASSAENSPLHFGNGTRLTVT.

The CDR3 here is CASVGTSSTDTQYF. CDR3 coding DNA: TGTGCCAGCGTGGGGACGTCGAGCACAGATACGCAGTATTTT. This chain joins TRBV18 and TRBJ2-3, with D possibly being TRBD1 or TRBD2 (5 bases each). Trimming left V 8 bases short and J 0 bases short, with 12 bases between. The germline V gene has CDR1 KGHSH and CDR2 LQKENI. This CDR3 has 14 residues.

This clonotype was counted only a few times. This chain connects TRBV2 to TRBJ1-6; no clear D. This CDR3 is built from 14 residues. Germline V lookup: CDR1 SNHLY, CDR2 FYNNEI. Trimming took off 2 bases at V and 9 bases at J, with 11 bases between the two ends. The CDR3 nucleotides read TGTGCCAGCAGTGAACGGGAGGGAATTTCACCCCTCCACTTT. It codes for CASSEREGISPLHF.

The chain couples TRBV5-1 to TRBJ2-7, with 7 bases identical to TRBD2. The V segment lost 3 bases and the J segment 3 bases; nucleotides outside the gene matches: 18. Germline V CDR1 and CDR2: SGHRS, YFSETQ. The CDR3 is 18 residues long. This CDR3 is CASSSVGEKAGSGYEQYF. The CDR3 DNA is TGCGCCAGCAGCTCTGTGGGGGAGAAAGCGGGATCTGGCTACGAGCAGTACTTC.

This clonotype was picked up a small number of times. V gene TRBV12-3 or TRBV12-4 combines with J gene TRBJ2-2, with 12 nucleotides matching TRBD2. This CDR3 region has 15 residues. The V and J ends lost 6 bases and 6 bases, in that order; junction bases with no gene match: 5. The CDR3 bases are TGTGCCAGCAGCCAGACTAGCGGGAGAGCCGGGGAGCTGTTTTTT. As protein: CASSQTSGRAGELFF.

The chain carries TRBV5-6 and TRBJ1-1, with 9 bases that match TRBD1. With 0 bases clipped from V and 6 bases from J, the junction kept 15 bases outside the gene matches. This CDR3 has 18 amino acids. The germline CDR1 and CDR2 sequences are SGHDT and YYEEEE. DNA for the CDR3: TGTGCCAGCAGCTTGGGTGGATCTACAGGGGGCGAAGATCCTGAAGCTTTCTTT. The encoded protein is CASSLGGSTGGEDPEAFF.

Many counts were recorded for this clonotype. The chain is built from TRBV7-6 and TRBJ2-2; perhaps D is TRBD1 or TRBD2 (5 bases each). This CDR3 is 18 amino acids long. Germline V lookup: CDR1 SGHVS, CDR2 FNYEAQ. V lost 3 bases and J 4 bases, leaving 21 bases between the germline ends. Here the CDR3 DNA reads TGTGCCAGCAGCTTCGGGAACTGGACACCCAGACTCACCGGGGAGCTGTTTTTT. Protein: CASSFGNWTPRLTGELFF.

V usage is TRBV29-1 and J usage is TRBJ1-1, with 9 bases that match TRBD1. The CDR3 totals 13 residues. CDR1 and CDR2 from the germline V gene are SQVTM and ANQGSEA. V was clipped by 4 bases and J by 5 bases; unmatched bases: 5. Here the CDR3 DNA reads TGCAGCGTTGGACCACAGGGGGCAACTGAAGCTTTCTTT. As protein: CSVGPQGATEAFF.

This clonotype was observed a handful of times. The CDR3 DNA follows: TGCGCCAGCAGCTTGTTCGACAGGGGGTCTGAAGCTTTCTTT. Amino acid sequence: CASSLFDRGSEAFF. The V call is TRBV5-1, the J call TRBJ1-1, with 9 bases identical to TRBD1. J was trimmed by 6 bases and V by 1 base; bases with no gene match: 4. Germline CDR1 SGHRS, CDR2 YFSETQ. The CDR3 extends over 14 amino acids.

CDR3 nucleotides: TGTGCCAGCAGACCCGGGACAGTAACGAACGAGCAGTACTTC. This encodes CASRPGTVTNEQYF. V and J are TRBV2 and TRBJ2-7, with 7 bases matching TRBD1. In germline, CDR1 is SNHLY, CDR2 FYNNEI. This CDR3 has 14 amino acids. V shed 6 bases and J 5 bases; nucleotides not matched to a gene: 10. The complete variable domain, with remaining parts taken from reference TRBV2 and TRBJ2-7, reads EPEVTQTPSHQVTQMGQEVILRCVPISNHLYFYWYRQILGQKVEFLVSFYNNEISEKSEIFDDQFSVERPDGSNFTLKIRSTKLEDSAMYFCASRPGTVTNEQYFGPGTRLTVT.

This clonotype showed up many times. J is TRBJ1-1 and V is TRBV20-1; tentatively, D is TRBD1 (5 bases). The V gene's germline CDR1 is DFQATT and CDR2 SNEGSKA (reference sequence). The CDR3 sequence is 12 residues long. V lost 4 bases and J 7 bases, leaving 13 bases between the germline ends. CDR3 DNA: TGCAGTGCTACGCAGGGAGAGAGTGAAGCTTTCTTT. Translating it yields CSATQGESEAFF.

This clonotype rates as large. The rearrangement links TRBV7-2 to TRBJ1-5; D is unclear. Trimming cost V 2 bases and J 3 bases, with 8 bases left between them. Per the germline V gene, CDR1 is SGHTA and CDR2 is FQGNSA. CDR3 length: 14 amino acids. The CDR3 loop is CASSLWVYNQPQHF. CDR3 nucleotide sequence: TGTGCCAGCAGCTTATGGGTCTACAATCAGCCCCAGCATTTT.

The chain couples TRBV7-2 to TRBJ2-7; D call uncertain. This CDR3 spans 13 amino acids. V dropped 5 bases and J dropped 1 base, with 9 bases sitting between them. Germline V gene lookup returns CDR1 SGHTA and CDR2 FQGNSA. The CDR3 nucleotides are TGTGCCAGCAGCCTCCTTTTGTCCTACGAGCAGTACTTC. Protein: CASSLLLSYEQYF.

This chain joins TRBV28 and TRBJ2-5; 7 bases are shared with TRBD2. This CDR3 is 15 amino acids long. Germline assignment: CDR1 MDHEN and CDR2 SYDVKM. Germline trimming cut 5 bases from V and 5 bases from J; bases unmatched to any gene: 11. The CDR3 DNA reads TGTGCCAGCAGTCCTCGGGGGGAGGTAGAGGAGACCCAGTACTTC. Translated: CASSPRGEVEETQYF.

A few counts support this clonotype. This chain joins TRBV6-5 and TRBJ2-1; no clear D gene. CDR1 is MNHEY and CDR2 is SVGAGI in the germline V gene. CDR3 length equals 13 residues. V was shortened by 2 bases and J by 9 bases, with 11 bases between the two germline ends. The CDR3 DNA sequence: TGTGCCAGCAGTTACGCTTGGGGTGGTGAGCAGTTCTTC. Amino acid sequence: CASSYAWGGEQFF.

CDR3: CASSKGLAGAVSYNEQFF. In DNA form, the CDR3 reads TGTGCCAGCAGCAAGGGACTAGCGGGAGCGGTCTCCTACAATGAGCAGTTCTTC. This chain uses TRBV4-2 with TRBJ2-1; 14 positions match TRBD2. The CDR3 has 18 residues. Trimming cost V 5 bases and J 0 bases; bases outside gene matches: 6. Germline loops: CDR1 LGHNA, CDR2 YNFKEQ.

CDR3 region: CASSDRRSTDTQYF. The CDR3 DNA follows: TGTGCCAGCAGTGACCGTCGGAGCACAGATACGCAGTATTTT. V gene TRBV2 combines with J gene TRBJ2-3, with D hard to call. CDR1 and CDR2 from the germline V gene are SNHLY and FYNNEI. The V end lost 3 bases, the J end lost 0 bases, and 7 bases lay between the germline ends. The CDR3 is made up of 14 amino acids.